These 18 T cell receptor beta chains share one sample of origin, sequenced in a study of cytomegalovirus exposure and HLA in healthy donors. Using immunoSEQ multiplex PCR, the repertoire was profiled, and TCRdb retains in-frame clones only, with some absent. The table has 100,000 to 150,000 clones, approximately 91% seen once; the top ten hold around 1.5%. Sequenced sample: PBMCs. All receptors come from a man aged 30-40 years in good health and CMV-seronegative.

The DNA for the CDR3 is TGTGCCAGCGGGGCAGGAAGTTTATTCTCTTCACCCCTCCACTTT. Residues: CASGAGSLFSSPLHF. The J gene is TRBJ1-6, the V gene TRBV6-1, with a tentative D call TRBD1 (5 bases). CDR1 and CDR2 (germline): MNHNS, SASEGT. This CDR3 comprises 15 residues. Trimming stripped 8 bases from V and 9 bases from J, with 20 bases between.

The gene calls are TRBV5-5 and TRBJ1-6; D is uncertain. The CDR3 length is 12 residues. Trimming stripped 2 bases from V and 8 bases from J, with 5 bases between. Germline loops: CDR1 SGHKS, CDR2 YYEKEE (reference sequence). Written as DNA, the CDR3 is TGTGCCAGCAGCTTTCAGGATTCACCCCTCCACTTT. It yields the protein CASSFQDSPLHF.

The chain combines TRBV5-1 with TRBJ2-7; TRBD1 aligns across 7 bases. V lost 4 bases and J lost 2; bases outside the gene matches: 21. Per the germline V gene, CDR1 is SGHRS and CDR2 is YFSETQ. This CDR3 is 19 amino acids long. CDR3 protein: CASSHPTGTAVIHTYEQYF. Here the CDR3 DNA reads TGCGCCAGCAGCCACCCAACCGGGACAGCCGTCATCCACACCTACGAGCAGTACTTC.

The chain has TRBV7-9 and TRBJ2-4; 8 positions agree with TRBD1. This CDR3 is built from 15 residues. Germline CDR1 is SEHNR and CDR2 is FQNEAQ (reference sequence). V lost 5 bases, J lost 0 bases, and 3 bases stayed unmatched. The CDR3 bases are TGTGCCAGCAGCGTAACAGGGGGAGCCAAAAACATTCAGTACTTC. Protein product: CASSVTGGAKNIQYF.

The chain combines TRBV25-1 with TRBJ2-7; 14 bases match TRBD2. V trimming: 4 bases; J trimming: 2 bases; junction bases outside the gene matches: 7. Per the germline V gene, CDR1 is MGHDK and CDR2 is SYGVNS. The CDR3 length is 17 residues. CDR3 nucleotide sequence: TGTGCCAGCAGTGTCGGGCCGGGACTAGCGGGAGCCTACGAGCAGTACTTC. This sequence encodes CASSVGPGLAGAYEQYF.

This clone was seen once. The chain uses TRBV7-8 and TRBJ1-5; D possibly corresponds to TRBD1 (5 bases). The CDR3 has 14 residues. The germline V gene has CDR1 SGHVS and CDR2 FQNEAQ. The V end was cut by 5 bases, the J end by 4 bases, with 12 bases between. CDR3 DNA: TGTGCCAGCAGCGCCAGGGAAGGAAATCAGCCCCAGCATTTT. Translating it yields CASSAREGNQPQHF.

The V call is TRBV12-5, the J call TRBJ2-3, with 10 bases fitting TRBD1. CDR3 length equals 16 residues. CDR1 and CDR2 (germline): LGHNT, FRNRAP. V lost 5 bases and J lost 3; bases outside the gene matches: 8. The CDR3 loop reads CASGPRTGGWTDTQYF. The DNA of the CDR3 is TGTGCTAGTGGTCCCCGGACAGGGGGTTGGACAGATACGCAGTATTTT.

The DNA for the CDR3 is TGCGCCAGCAGTGATGAGGCTTTGGGCACAGATACGCAGTATTTT. Amino acid sequence: CASSDEALGTDTQYF. V and J are TRBV10-1 and TRBJ2-3; D gene uncertain. V gave up 3 bases and J gave up 1 base, with 11 bases separating them. CDR1 and CDR2 (germline): WNHNN, SYGVQD (reference sequence). The CDR3 loop spans 15 amino acids.

The chain links TRBV28 to TRBJ1-5, with D unresolved. The CDR3 is 13 residues long. Germline V CDR1 and CDR2: MDHEN, SYDVKM. V lost 6 bases and J 0 bases, leaving 6 bases between the germline ends. The CDR3 DNA reads TGTGCCAGCAGCCTTTATAGCAATCAGCCCCAGCATTTT. It codes for CASSLYSNQPQHF.

This chain links TRBV5-1 with TRBJ1-3; D unresolved. Per the germline V gene, CDR1 is SGHRS and CDR2 is YFSETQ. The V end lost 0 bases, the J end lost 0 bases, and 10 bases lay between the germline ends. This CDR3 spans 16 amino acids. The CDR3 loop reads CASSLGGSISGNTIYF. The CDR3 DNA sequence: TGCGCCAGCAGCTTGGGAGGTTCCATCTCTGGAAACACCATATATTTT.

The chain couples TRBV6-5 to TRBJ2-7; TRBD2 agrees at 8 bases. This CDR3 is built from 14 residues. The junction had 10 bases not matched to a gene; V was cut back by 5 bases and J by 7 bases. Germline CDR1 MNHEY, CDR2 SVGAGI. The CDR3, as DNA: TGTGCCAGCAGTCCCGGGACTAGAACGAGTGAGCAGTACTTC. Protein: CASSPGTRTSEQYF.

The gene calls are TRBV16 and TRBJ1-5, with D hard to call. The CDR3 runs to 14 residues. Trimming cost V 2 bases and J 4 bases, with 9 bases left between them. Germline loops: CDR1 KGHSY, CDR2 FQNENV. The CDR3 region is CASSQAAANQPQHF. The CDR3 DNA is TGTGCCAGCAGCCAAGCCGCCGCGAATCAGCCCCAGCATTTT.

V usage is TRBV11-3 and J usage is TRBJ2-1; 7 bases align to TRBD2. This CDR3 contains 15 residues. The J segment lost 6 bases and the V segment lost 1 base, leaving 6 bases of the junction unmatched. Per the germline V gene, CDR1 is SGHNT and CDR2 is YENEEA. CDR3 nucleotides: TGTGCCAGCAGCTTAGGCGGCGGGAGAACCAATGAGCAGTTCTTC. Encoded protein: CASSLGGGRTNEQFF.

This clone was recorded a few times. The J gene is TRBJ2-7, the V gene TRBV27; TRBD1 matches 7 bases. V trimming: 4 bases; J trimming: 2 bases; junction bases outside the gene matches: 5. Germline CDR1 is MNHEY and CDR2 is SMNVEV (reference sequence). This CDR3 is 14 amino acids long. In DNA, the CDR3 is TGTGCCAGCAGTTCATGGGACAGTACCTACGAGCAGTACTTC. Translating gives CASSSWDSTYEQYF.

The chain carries TRBV7-9 and TRBJ1-2; D call uncertain. V shed 1 base and J shed 6 bases, with 9 bases lying between them. Per germline, CDR1 SEHNR and CDR2 FQNEAQ (reference sequence). The CDR3 extends over 13 amino acids. This CDR3 is CASSLVGRDGYTF. The CDR3 DNA follows: TGTGCCAGCAGCTTAGTGGGTCGGGATGGCTACACCTTC.

The CDR3 loop is CASSEAFGALGSYNEQFF. The CDR3 coding sequence is TGTGCCAGCAGTGAAGCGTTCGGAGCGCTGGGCTCCTACAATGAGCAGTTCTTC. The V and J genes are TRBV2 and TRBJ2-1; D call uncertain. This CDR3 has 18 residues. CDR1 is SNHLY, CDR2 FYNNEI, per germline. Trimming shortened V by 0 bases and J by 0 bases, and 15 bases separated the two germline ends. The whole variable domain, remainder taken from reference TRBV2 and TRBJ2-1, is EPEVTQTPSHQVTQMGQEVILRCVPISNHLYFYWYRQILGQKVEFLVSFYNNEISEKSEIFDDQFSVERPDGSNFTLKIRSTKLEDSAMYFCASSEAFGALGSYNEQFFGPGTRLTVL.

This chain uses TRBV27 with TRBJ1-1; maybe TRBD1 (6 bases). Trimming removed 5 bases at V and 6 bases at J, with 13 bases between. The germline V gene encodes CDR1 MNHEY and CDR2 SMNVEV (reference sequence). This CDR3 is 13 amino acids long. The DNA for the CDR3 is TGTGCCAGCAGTATACATCGGACAGCTGAAGCTTTCTTT. Amino acid sequence: CASSIHRTAEAFF.

This clone occurred a few times. The chain has TRBV15 and TRBJ2-7, with D uncertain. V was pared by 3 bases and J by 0 bases, with 6 bases between. This CDR3 has 13 amino acids. Germline lookup yields CDR1 LNHNV and CDR2 YYDKDF (reference sequence). The CDR3 region has the DNA TGTGCCACCAGCAGCGTCAGCTCCTACGAGCAGTACTTC. Protein sequence: CATSSVSSYEQYF.